Sequencing of this TCR beta chain was carried out in a study of blood T cell dynamics during melanoma immunotherapy. Method: immunoSEQ multiplex PCR; TCRdb's copy keeps in-frame clones and lacks some. The data contain roughly 4,600 clones, roughly 97% of them singletons. Time point indicated: pre-treatment baseline. V lost 0 bases, J lost 2 bases, and 17 bases stayed unmatched. CDR3 length: 21 amino acids. CDR1 LGHNT and CDR2 FRNRAP come from the germline V gene. The source of this sequence is a human donor with melanoma. Source: effector memory CD8+ T cells from blood, taken from a patient treated with checkpoint blockade. The chain links TRBV12-5 to TRBJ2-1; 9 bases match TRBD2. CDR3 protein: CASGLVYILVGREGPYNEQFF. The CDR3 DNA reads TGTGCTAGTGGTTTGGTATATATTCTGGTTGGGCGGGAGGGCCCCTACAATGAGCAGTTCTTC.